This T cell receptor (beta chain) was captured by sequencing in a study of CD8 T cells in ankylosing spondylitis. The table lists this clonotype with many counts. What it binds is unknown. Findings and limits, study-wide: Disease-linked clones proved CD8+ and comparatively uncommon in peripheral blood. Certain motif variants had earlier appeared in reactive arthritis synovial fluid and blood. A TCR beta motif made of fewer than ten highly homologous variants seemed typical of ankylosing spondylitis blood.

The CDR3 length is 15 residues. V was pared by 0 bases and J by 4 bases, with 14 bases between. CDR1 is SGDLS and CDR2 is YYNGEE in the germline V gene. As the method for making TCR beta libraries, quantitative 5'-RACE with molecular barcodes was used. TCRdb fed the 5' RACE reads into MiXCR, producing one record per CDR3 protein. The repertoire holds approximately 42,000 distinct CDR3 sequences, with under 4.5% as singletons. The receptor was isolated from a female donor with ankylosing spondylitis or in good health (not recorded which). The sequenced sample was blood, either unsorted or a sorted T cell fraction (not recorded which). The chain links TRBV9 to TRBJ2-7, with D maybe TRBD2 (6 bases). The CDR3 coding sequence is TGTGCCAGCAGCGTAGGCCCAGGACTAATTTACGAGCAGTACTTC. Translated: CASSVGPGLIYEQYF. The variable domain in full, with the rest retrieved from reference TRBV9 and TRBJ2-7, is DSGVTQTPKHLITATGQRVTLRCSPRSGDLSVYWYQQSLDQGLQFLIQYYNGEERAKGNILERFSAQQFPDLHSELNLSSLELGDSALYFCASSVGPGLIYEQYFGPGTRLTVT.